This entry features one TCR beta chain sequence. Sequencing was performed with immunoSEQ multiplex PCR; in TCRdb, only in-frame clones are kept and a portion is missing. The table has a few hundred thousand clones, approximately 85% seen once. V was trimmed by 4 bases and J by 4 bases, leaving 14 bases between them. Germline CDR1 reads SGDLS; CDR2 reads YYNGEE. The CDR3 runs to 15 residues. The sample originates from a study of blood T cell repertoires in COVID-19. Study as a whole: Donors in the United States, Italy and Spain gave samples during acute or convalescent COVID-19. The analysed material was cDNA or gDNA that came from T cells, B-cell-depleted T cells, or PBMCs.

Enrollees, roughly 18 to 90 years old, lived in fewer than 25 US areas. Two negative PCRs, clearance, or symptom resolution had been documented for recovered Cohort 3 donors. Sequenced input: PBMCs or T cells enriched from blood (not recorded which). The receptor was isolated from a man younger than 45 who had recovered from COVID-19. The chain combines TRBV9 with TRBJ2-2; maybe TRBD1 (7 bases). In nucleotides, the CDR3 is TGTGCCAGCAGCCCCAGGGGGAGGATCACCGGGGAGCTGTTTTTT. Translation gives CASSPRGRITGELFF.